The 18 T cell receptor beta chains below all came from one sample that was sequenced in a study of beta chain features in type 1 diabetes. These receptors have no known antigen. Sequenced material consisted of expressed TCRB transcripts (all of the isolated RNA was reverse transcribed). Assay: immunoSEQ multiplex PCR; the TCRdb copy retains only in-frame clones and omits some. The sample contains roughly 700,000 clones, 13% of which appear only once. Study results and caveats: All four CD4+ subsets from Type 1 diabetes patients carried moderately but significantly shorter TCRB CDR3s.

Sequencing input: naive CD4+ T cells from blood. The receptors were sampled from a man younger than 35 with type 1 diabetes.

In its sample, this clone was seen a few times. V gene TRBV13 combines with J gene TRBJ1-2, with D maybe TRBD1 (5 bases). Per germline, CDR1 PRHDT and CDR2 FYEKMQ (reference sequence). V lost 5 bases, J lost 8 bases, and 9 bases lay in between. There are 11 residues in the CDR3. DNA of the CDR3: TGTGCCAGCAGCCGCGAGGGGGGCTACACCTTC. It codes for CASSREGGYTF.

The chain joins TRBV19 to TRBJ2-1; 7 bases agree with TRBD2. From germline, CDR1 is LNHDA and CDR2 SQIVND (reference sequence). The V and J ends lost 7 bases and 12 bases, in that order; junction bases with no gene match: 6. The CDR3 consists of 11 residues. Written as DNA, the CDR3 is TGTGCCAGTAAGGGTGGGAGGGGGCAGTTCTTC. Protein product: CASKGGRGQFF.

This clone was recorded a few times. Within the sample, other DNA sequences also encode this same CDR3. The V call is TRBV5-1, the J call TRBJ2-5; no definite D call. The CDR3 covers 13 residues. Germline values: CDR1 SGHRS, CDR2 YFSETQ. The germline V and J ends were trimmed by 4 bases and 4 bases, with 11 bases remaining between them. CDR3 in DNA: TGCGCCAGCAGCCTCGCGGTGGGAGAGACCCAGTACTTC. Translating it yields CASSLAVGETQYF.

In this sample, this clone turned up a few times. The chain joins TRBV18 to TRBJ2-3; D is unclear. Trimming took off 2 bases at V and 4 bases at J, with 4 bases between the two ends. CDR3 length: 12 amino acids. Germline loops: CDR1 KGHSH, CDR2 LQKENI. Here the CDR3 reads CASSPSADTQYF. CDR3 DNA sequence: TGTGCCAGCTCACCATCAGCAGATACGCAGTATTTT.

This clone was counted between two and nine times. This rearrangement joins TRBV6-1 to TRBJ2-1; 7 bases are shared with TRBD2. V was pared by 7 bases and J by 9 bases, with 9 bases of the junction left unmatched. CDR3 length: 13 residues. In germline, CDR1 is MNHNS, CDR2 SASEGT. The CDR3, as DNA: TGTGCCAGCACTCGAATGGGAGGGCTTGAGCAGTTCTTC. Its translation is CASTRMGGLEQFF.

The rearrangement links TRBV9 to TRBJ2-7, with 7 bases aligning to TRBD1. This CDR3 region has 14 residues. Looked up from germline, CDR1 is SGDLS and CDR2 is YYNGEE. Losses at the gene ends were 4 bases for V and 3 bases for J; bases not matched to a gene: 7. The CDR3 loop is CASSTWDRDYEQYF. In nucleotides, the CDR3 is TGTGCCAGCAGCACCTGGGACAGAGACTACGAGCAGTACTTC.

There are a few counts of this clone. This chain uses TRBV7-2 with TRBJ2-7; 8 positions match TRBD2. CDR3 size: 15 residues. CDR1 and CDR2 (germline): SGHTA, FQGNSA. V shed 0 bases, J shed 5 bases, and the junction held 6 bases outside the gene matches. The CDR3 DNA reads as TGTGCCAGCAGCTTAGCGTCATTCGGGGGGGACGAGCAGTACTTC. Its translation is CASSLASFGGDEQYF.

This clone appeared a few times. The chain joins TRBV28 to TRBJ1-1, with D tentatively TRBD1 (6 bases). Deletions cut 5 bases from V and 6 bases from J, with 13 bases between. The CDR3 sequence is 13 residues long. CDR1 MDHEN and CDR2 SYDVKM come from the germline V gene. This chain's CDR3 is CASSAGGASEAFF. The CDR3, as DNA: TGTGCCAGCAGTGCCGGGGGGGCGTCTGAAGCTTTCTTT.

The chain carries TRBV9 and TRBJ2-7, with D maybe TRBD1 (6 bases). V was pared by 3 bases and J by 3 bases, with 13 bases between. The CDR3 extends over 14 amino acids. Germline loops: CDR1 SGDLS, CDR2 YYNGEE. DNA for the CDR3: TGTGCCAGCAGCGGGGTGGACAGCGGCTACGAGCAGTACTTC. Protein product: CASSGVDSGYEQYF.

This clone turned up a few times. The chain joins TRBV5-1 to TRBJ1-2; D remains unclear. CDR1 SGHRS and CDR2 YFSETQ come from the germline V gene. Trimming shortened V by 0 bases and J by 8 bases, and 20 bases separated the two germline ends. The CDR3 has 16 residues. In nucleotides, the CDR3 is TGCGCCAGCAGCTTGGAGGCAGGATACTATGTTTGGGGCTACACCTTC. Translated, it gives CASSLEAGYYVWGYTF.

V usage is TRBV28 and J usage is TRBJ1-4; D is ambiguous. The CDR3 has 14 amino acids. V shed 4 bases and J shed 3 bases, with 9 bases lying between them. Germline loops: CDR1 MDHEN, CDR2 SYDVKM. The CDR3 loop is CASSSGNSNEKLFF. Written as DNA, the CDR3 is TGTGCCAGCAGTTCGGGGAACTCTAATGAAAAACTGTTTTTT.

The chain couples TRBV29-1 to TRBJ2-2; D possibly corresponds to TRBD1 (6 bases). Germline CDR1 reads SQVTM; CDR2 reads ANQGSEA. The CDR3 runs to 14 residues. Deletions cut 4 bases from V and 5 bases from J, with 14 bases between. CDR3 nucleotide sequence: TGCAGCGTTGGTTTGCACAGGGATACCGGGGAGCTGTTTTTT. The encoded protein is CSVGLHRDTGELFF.

This rearrangement joins TRBV28 to TRBJ2-7; D is ambiguous. The CDR3 totals 14 residues. Trimming removed 1 base at V and 2 bases at J, with 9 bases between. Per germline, CDR1 MDHEN and CDR2 SYDVKM. The CDR3 protein is CASSLYGNPYEQYF. The CDR3 coding sequence is TGTGCCAGCAGTTTATATGGGAATCCCTACGAGCAGTACTTC.

Remarks on this clone: Other DNA sequences in this sample translate to the same CDR3. The rearrangement joins TRBV30 to TRBJ2-7; 10 bases are a match to TRBD1. Germline V gene data show CDR1 as GTSNPN and CDR2 as SVGIG (reference sequence). J lost 1 base, V lost 2 bases, and 2 bases had no gene match. This CDR3 is built from 14 residues. The CDR3 DNA sequence: TGTGCCTGGAGTCAGGGACAGGGGTCCTACGAGCAGTACTTC. This codes for CAWSQGQGSYEQYF.

This clone has just a few counts. The chain couples TRBV4-1 to TRBJ1-6; TRBD1 is a possible D gene (5 bases). This CDR3 contains 16 residues. V was trimmed by 7 bases and J by 6 bases, leaving 19 bases between them. Per germline, CDR1 MGHRA and CDR2 YSYEKL. The CDR3 sequence is CASTGPGPPGNSPLHF. CDR3 DNA sequence: TGCGCCAGCACGGGGCCCGGCCCTCCCGGTAATTCACCCCTCCACTTT.

CDR3 bases: TGTGCCTTCAGGGGGAGGATCCGGAACACTGAAGCTTTCTTT. It translates to CAFRGRIRNTEAFF. V gene TRBV30 combines with J gene TRBJ1-1; 7 nucleotides align to TRBD1. Germline-derived CDR1 and CDR2 are GTSNPN and SVGIG (reference sequence). This CDR3 is built from 14 residues. V dropped 7 bases and J dropped 1; count of bases not matched to a gene: 9.

J is TRBJ1-6 and V is TRBV5-1; D may be TRBD1 (5 bases). The V gene lost 0 bases and the J gene lost 8 bases, with 12 bases spanning the gap. The CDR3 spans 15 residues. CDR1 is SGHRS, CDR2 YFSETQ, per germline. This chain's CDR3 is CASSLDLSRDSPLHF. The CDR3 DNA reads TGCGCCAGCAGCTTGGACCTGTCCAGGGATTCACCCCTCCACTTT.

The gene calls are TRBV4-1 and TRBJ1-3; no clear D. Trimming stripped 0 bases from V and 0 bases from J, with 9 bases between. Germline assignment: CDR1 MGHRA and CDR2 YSYEKL. This CDR3 region has 16 residues. The CDR3 DNA reads TGCGCCAGCAGCCAAGACCGGGCCTTCTCTGGAAACACCATATATTTT. Amino acid sequence: CASSQDRAFSGNTIYF.